The entry that follows covers one TCR beta chain sequence. Its recognized antigen is unknown. No clone much larger than this one lies a single base away; base qualities are absent. The entry originates in a study of shared clonotypes between healthy human individuals (dated by TCRdb to the early 2020s). The study in broad terms: The cohort included a few men and a couple of women between 18 and 49 years of age. For each donor, CD4 naive and CD4 memory were each given three plates, CD8 naive was given two plates, and CD8 memory was given one plate. Blood TCR repertoires of about five healthy adults were deeply sequenced to estimate repertoire size and the extent of clonotype sharing between individuals. To increase sequencing depth and limit assay-specific biases, different laboratories used diverse techniques to prepare libraries and sequence TCR repertoires. Each donor's leukapheresis produced roughly between roughly 0.85 and 10 billion PBMCs.

The investigation overall reported the following: Because the study included a small number of donors, the genetic and exposure-history diversity represented was limited. When several donors were compared, the shared fraction of clonotypes was 5% to 6.5% for naive CD4, 3.5% for naive CD8, about 2.5% for memory CD4, and around 0.4% for memory CD8. Rarefaction of sorted-subset datasets indicated incomplete sequencing despite the large sequencing depth. Sampling was restricted to blood, and TCR repertoires in tissues likely differ from the TCR repertoires found in blood. Pairwise subsampling led to the expectation that sequencing depth would affect the degree of clonotype sharing among donors. Larger estimated clonotype richness was generally found for naive subsets than for memory subsets. Higher generation probabilities were observed for clonotypes shared by all four sorted-subset donors than for non-shared clonotypes.

Donors were healthy HIV-negative adults with no recently reported acute infections or vaccinations. Every donor was a Caucasian adult living in Nashville, Tennessee, USA. Magnetic negative selection was used to enrich CD4+ T cells, after which naive cells were positively selected on CD45RA and the negative fraction became the memory subset. Blood was collected by leukapheresis, and PBMCs were isolated by Ficoll-Histopaque density gradient centrifugation and then cryopreserved in liquid nitrogen vapor phase. Analytical flow cytometry was used to check the purity and quantity of every magnetically sorted T cell population. Genomic DNA was isolated from each sorted fraction and quantified by UV absorbance on a Nanodrop 2000c. According to the germline V gene, CDR1 reads MNHNS and CDR2 reads SASEGT. Germline trimming: 7 bases from V, 7 bases from J; junction bases outside gene matches: 10. The cysteine opens and the phenylalanine closes a CDR3 of 14 amino acids. Only the CDR3 DNA is retained, 42 bases long and in frame from the first base.

TCR CDR3 regions were amplified from genomic DNA by multiplex PCR using the deep immunoSEQ assay. Extracted genomic DNA from each cell subset was distributed evenly across all wells of several immunoSEQ 96-well plates, and each plate was treated as a replicate. For sorted subsets, roughly 200 ng of genomic DNA, equivalent to 25,000 to 35,000 T cell genomes, went into each replicate PCR. Purified libraries were quantified with a Qubit 3.0 fluorometer, sized on a Bioanalyzer 2100, and re-quantified with the KAPA Library Quantification kit. A separate single-read 150-cycle Illumina NextSeq 550 flow cell was used to sequence each immunoSEQ 96-well plate. The source study handled its data this way. Because only junctional sequences without quality scores were contained in the immunoSEQ output, filtering matching that applied to full-length reads could not be performed. To assign V/J genes and CDR3, sequences were annotated using PyIR, a Python wrapper for IgBLAST v1.9, with IMGT germline references. Reads were filtered out if the reads had weak V/J assignments (E-value above 1e-6), no CDR3, stop codons, out-of-frame junctions, or ambiguous translated residues. A V3J clonotype was defined by an identical inferred V gene, J gene, and CDR3 amino acid sequence. The percentage overlap between two repertoires was calculated by dividing the number of shared unique clonotypes by the size of the smaller repertoire. RTK rarefaction, the Chao1 estimator, and Recon v2.1 estimates of unobserved clonotypes were used to assess repertoire richness. Generation probabilities for all TCRbeta clonotypes obtained by the gDNA method from a handful of donors were computed using OLGA. The table comes from immuneACCESS by way of TCRdb, which keeps in-frame sequences with V and J called. Part of the clones is missing from these tables; in studies checked, under half for an unresolved V gene and the rest for unknown reasons. From that table come the V and J calls and clone size; the DNA was used to work out D and trimming. The sample table records 950,000 to 1,100,000 clones; around 82% of these occur just once. The ten largest clones capture 0.55% to 0.7% of the sample.

Specimen: memory CD4+ T cells from PBMCs. The cell subset or site tag for this specimen amounts to: CD45RA-negative fraction. The sequence is built from TRBV6-1 and TRBJ2-7; 10 middle bases align to TRBD2. This sequence was found in a man younger than 35 in good health. Some clones in this sample may be carry-over from other donors' samples. The CDR3 in this case is CASTRLAGAREQYF. Here is the DNA: TGTGCCAGCACGCGGCTAGCGGGAGCTCGGGAGCAGTACTTC.